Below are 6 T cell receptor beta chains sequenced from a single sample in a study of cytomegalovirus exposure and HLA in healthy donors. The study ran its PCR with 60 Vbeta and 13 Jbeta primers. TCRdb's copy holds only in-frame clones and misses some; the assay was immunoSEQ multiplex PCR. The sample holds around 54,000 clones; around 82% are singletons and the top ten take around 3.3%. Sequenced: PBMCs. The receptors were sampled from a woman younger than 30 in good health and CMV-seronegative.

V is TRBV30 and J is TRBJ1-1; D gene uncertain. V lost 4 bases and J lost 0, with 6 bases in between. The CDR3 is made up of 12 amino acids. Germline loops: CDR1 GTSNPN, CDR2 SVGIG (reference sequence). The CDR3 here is CAWTGMNTEAFF. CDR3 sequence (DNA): TGTGCCTGGACAGGAATGAACACTGAAGCTTTCTTT. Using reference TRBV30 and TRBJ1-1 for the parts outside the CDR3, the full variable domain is SQTIHQWPATLVQPVGSPLSLECTVEGTSNPNLYWYRQAAGRGLQLLFYSVGIGQISSEVPQNLSASRPQDRQFILSSKKLLLSDSGFYLCAWTGMNTEAFFGQGTRLTVV.

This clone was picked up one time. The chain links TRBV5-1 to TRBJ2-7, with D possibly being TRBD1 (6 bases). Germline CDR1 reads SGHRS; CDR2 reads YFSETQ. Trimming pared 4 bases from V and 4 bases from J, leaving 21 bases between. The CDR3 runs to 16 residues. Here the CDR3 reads CASSDEKSGTRYEQYF. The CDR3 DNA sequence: TGCGCCAGCAGCGACGAAAAATCCGGGACACGTTACGAGCAGTACTTC.

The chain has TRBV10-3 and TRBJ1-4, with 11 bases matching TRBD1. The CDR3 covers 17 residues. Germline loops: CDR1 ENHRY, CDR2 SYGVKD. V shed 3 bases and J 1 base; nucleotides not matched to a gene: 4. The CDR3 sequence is CAISEGGTGGTNEKLFF. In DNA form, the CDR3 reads TGTGCCATCAGTGAAGGGGGGACAGGGGGAACTAATGAAAAACTGTTTTTT.

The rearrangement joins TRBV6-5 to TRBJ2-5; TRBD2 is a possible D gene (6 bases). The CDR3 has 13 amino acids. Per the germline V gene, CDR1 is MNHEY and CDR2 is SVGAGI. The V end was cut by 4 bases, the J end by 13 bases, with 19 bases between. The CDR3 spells CASSLRPRGSLYF. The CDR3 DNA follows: TGTGCCAGCAGTTTACGACCCCGGGGGTCCTTGTACTTC.

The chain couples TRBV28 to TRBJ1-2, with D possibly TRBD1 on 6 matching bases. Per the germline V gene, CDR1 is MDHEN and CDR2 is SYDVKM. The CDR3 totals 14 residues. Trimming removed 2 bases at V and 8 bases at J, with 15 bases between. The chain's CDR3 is CASSLPGAGKGYTF. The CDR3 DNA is TGTGCCAGCAGTTTACCAGGGGCGGGTAAGGGCTACACCTTC.

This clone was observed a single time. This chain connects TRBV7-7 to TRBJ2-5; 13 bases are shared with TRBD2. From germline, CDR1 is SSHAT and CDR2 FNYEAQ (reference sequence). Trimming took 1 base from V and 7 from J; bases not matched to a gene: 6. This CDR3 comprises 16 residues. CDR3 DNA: TGTGCCAGCAGCTTAGGACTAGCGGGAGGTGGAGGGACCCAGTACTTC. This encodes CASSLGLAGGGGTQYF.